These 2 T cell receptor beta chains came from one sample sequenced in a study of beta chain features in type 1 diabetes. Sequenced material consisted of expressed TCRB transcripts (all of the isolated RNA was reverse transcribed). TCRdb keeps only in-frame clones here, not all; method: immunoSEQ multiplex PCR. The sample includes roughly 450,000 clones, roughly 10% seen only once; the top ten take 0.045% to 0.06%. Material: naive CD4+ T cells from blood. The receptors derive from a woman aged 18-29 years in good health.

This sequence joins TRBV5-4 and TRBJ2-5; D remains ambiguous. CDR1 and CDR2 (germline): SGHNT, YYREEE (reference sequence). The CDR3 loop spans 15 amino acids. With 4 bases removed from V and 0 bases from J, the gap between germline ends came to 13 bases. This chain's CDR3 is CASSQEVGYQETQYF. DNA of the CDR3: TGTGCCAGCAGCCAAGAGGTTGGGTACCAAGAGACCCAGTACTTC.

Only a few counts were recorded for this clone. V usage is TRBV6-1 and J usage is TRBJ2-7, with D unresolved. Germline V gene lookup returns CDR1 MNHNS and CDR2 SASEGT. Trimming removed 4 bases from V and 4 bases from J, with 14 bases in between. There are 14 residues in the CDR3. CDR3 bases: TGTGCCAGCAGTGGGTCCGGCTGGTTATACGAGCAGTACGTC. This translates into CASSGSGWLYEQYV.